One sample yielded the 32 T cell receptor beta chains listed below, sequenced in a study of shared clonotypes between healthy human individuals. This table comes from immunoSEQ multiplex PCR, and its TCRdb copy is limited to in-frame clones, with some not included. The sample has millions of clones, roughly 94% seen once. Sequencing was performed on naive CD4+ T cells sorted from blood. The subset is: CD45RA+ positively selected. The receptors derive from a man between 18 and 29 years old in good health.

As concerns this clone: In the same sample, other DNA sequences code for this CDR3. Written as DNA, the CDR3 is TGTGCCAGCAGTCCGCAAGATACGCAGTATTTT. It translates to CASSPQDTQYF. The chain couples TRBV6-6 to TRBJ2-3; D not resolved. Trimming shortened V by 5 bases and J by 5 bases, and 5 bases separated the two germline ends. This CDR3 region has 11 residues. Germline V gene data show CDR1 as MNHNY and CDR2 as SVGAGI (reference sequence).

This chain links TRBV7-9 with TRBJ2-3; tentatively, D is TRBD2 (7 bases). Between the trimmed V and J ends, which lost 5 bases and 3 bases, there was a span of 24 bases. CDR3 length: 18 amino acids. CDR1 is SEHNR and CDR2 is FQNEAQ in the germline V gene (reference sequence). The CDR3 is CASSRRVTGRAGTDTQYF. CDR3 nucleotide sequence: TGTGCCAGCAGCAGAAGAGTCACAGGGAGGGCGGGAACAGATACGCAGTATTTT. Full variable domain (outside the CDR3, taken from reference TRBV7-9 and TRBJ2-3): DTGVSQNPRHKITKRGQNVTFRCDPISEHNRLYWYRQTLGQGPEFLTYFQNEAQLEKSRLLSDRFSAERPKGSFSTLEIQRTEQGDSAMYLCASSRRVTGRAGTDTQYFGPGTRLTVL.

The V gene is TRBV5-1, the J gene TRBJ2-2, with D possibly matching TRBD1 (5 bases). The CDR3 totals 16 residues. The V end was cut by 3 bases, the J end by 5 bases, with 17 bases between. Germline loops: CDR1 SGHRS, CDR2 YFSETQ. The CDR3 region is CASSYATVVRTGELFF. The CDR3 DNA reads TGCGCCAGCAGCTACGCGACAGTGGTGAGGACCGGGGAGCTGTTTTTT.

V and J are TRBV18 and TRBJ1-1, with a tentative D call TRBD1 (5 bases). The germline V and J ends were trimmed by 3 bases and 1 base, with 9 bases remaining between them. Germline CDR1 and CDR2: KGHSH and LQKENI. This CDR3 has 14 residues. CDR3 region: CASSPRTRNTEAFF. Written as DNA, the CDR3 is TGTGCCAGCTCACCCCGGACAAGGAACACTGAAGCTTTCTTT.

A remark on this clone: Germline is not matched at one junction end, which may reflect a read error. This sequence joins TRBV28 and TRBJ1-1; D unclear. Per germline, CDR1 MDHEN and CDR2 SYDVKM. This CDR3 is 16 amino acids long. The CDR3 protein is CASTLPRLGRNTEAFF. The CDR3 DNA follows: TGTGCCAGCACTTTACCTAGGCTGGGGAGAAACACTGAAGCTTTCTTT.

This clone was counted a single time. The CDR3 nucleotides read TGTGCCAGCTCACCTCGGACTAGCGGGAATATCGGGGAGCTGTTTTTT. As protein: CASSPRTSGNIGELFF. The J gene is TRBJ2-2, the V gene TRBV18, with 12 bases matching TRBD2. V trimming: 3 bases; J trimming: 7 bases; junction bases outside the gene matches: 6. CDR3 length: 16 residues. The V gene's germline CDR1 is KGHSH and CDR2 LQKENI.

The chain combines TRBV2 with TRBJ1-5; D is unclear. CDR3 length equals 14 residues. The germline V gene has CDR1 SNHLY and CDR2 FYNNEI. V shed 1 base and J shed 5 bases, with 9 bases lying between them. The CDR3 loop is CASSEGPGDQPQHF. CDR3 sequence (DNA): TGTGCCAGCAGTGAAGGGCCGGGCGATCAGCCCCAGCATTTT.

Of note for this clone: The same CDR3 also results from other DNA sequences found in this sample. The J gene is TRBJ2-2, the V gene TRBV28; D is unclear. The CDR3 has 12 amino acids. V was trimmed by 2 bases and J by 6 bases, leaving 4 bases between them. Germline V gene sequence: CDR1 MDHEN, CDR2 SYDVKM. CDR3 DNA sequence: TGTGCCAGCAGTTTACGACCCGGGGAGCTGTTTTTT. It codes for CASSLRPGELFF.

The chain carries TRBV5-4 and TRBJ2-7; D unclear. V lost 3 bases, J lost 4 bases, and 5 bases lay in between. Germline V CDR1 and CDR2: SGHNT, YYREEE (reference sequence). This CDR3 is 11 amino acids long. This chain's CDR3 is CASSSPYEQYF. Written as DNA, the CDR3 is TGTGCCAGCAGCTCTCCGTACGAGCAGTACTTC. Looking up the rest from reference TRBV5-4 and TRBJ2-7 gives the full variable domain: ETGVTQSPTHLIKTRGQQVTLRCSSQSGHNTVSWYQQALGQGPQFIFQYYREEENGRGNFPPRFSGLQFPNYSSELNVNALELDDSALYLCASSSPYEQYFGPGTRLTVT.

This clone was counted once. V gene TRBV11-2 combines with J gene TRBJ1-1; D may be TRBD1 (5 bases). Looked up from germline, CDR1 is SGHAT and CDR2 is FQNNGV. The germline V and J ends were trimmed by 3 bases and 3 bases, with 8 bases remaining between them. There are 13 residues in the CDR3. Here the CDR3 reads CASSLGVDTEAFF. The DNA of the CDR3 is TGTGCCAGCAGCTTGGGGGTAGACACTGAAGCTTTCTTT.

This sequence joins TRBV11-2 and TRBJ2-1, with 7 bases matching TRBD1. The CDR3 spans 14 residues. Per the germline V gene, CDR1 is SGHAT and CDR2 is FQNNGV. The ends lost 4 bases at V and 9 bases at J; junction bases unmatched: 9. CDR3 DNA: TGTGCCAGCAGCTCAAGCGGACAGGTAGTTGAGCAGTTCTTC. Protein sequence: CASSSSGQVVEQFF. The variable domain in full, with the rest retrieved from reference TRBV11-2 and TRBJ2-1, is EAGVAQSPRYKIIEKRQSVAFWCNPISGHATLYWYQQILGQGPKLLIQFQNNGVVDDSQLPKDRFSAERLKGVDSTLKIQPAKLEDSAVYLCASSSSGQVVEQFFGPGTRLTVL.

The rearrangement joins TRBV7-9 to TRBJ1-1; D unclear. CDR3 size: 13 residues. Germline V gives CDR1 SEHNR, CDR2 FQNEAQ (reference sequence). The V and J ends lost 4 bases and 5 bases respectively, with 11 bases between them. Here the CDR3 reads CASSWKEGTEAFF. DNA for the CDR3: TGTGCCAGCAGCTGGAAAGAAGGGACTGAAGCTTTCTTT. The variable domain in full, with the rest retrieved from reference TRBV7-9 and TRBJ1-1, is DTGVSQNPRHKITKRGQNVTFRCDPISEHNRLYWYRQTLGQGPEFLTYFQNEAQLEKSRLLSDRFSAERPKGSFSTLEIQRTEQGDSAMYLCASSWKEGTEAFFGQGTRLTVV.

The chain employs TRBV19 and TRBJ2-7, with D possibly being TRBD2 (6 bases). The CDR3 loop spans 15 amino acids. Germline CDR1 reads LNHDA; CDR2 reads SQIVND (reference sequence). Trimming shortened V by 5 bases and J by 1 base, and 15 bases separated the two germline ends. CDR3 DNA: TGTGCCAGTAGTCCCCCCCGGAGGGAGTCCTACGAGCAGTACTTC. Translating gives CASSPPRRESYEQYF.

The J gene is TRBJ1-2, the V gene TRBV19; D is unresolved. The CDR3 is made up of 11 amino acids. V was clipped by 6 bases and J by 4 bases, with 6 bases between them. Looked up from germline, CDR1 is LNHDA and CDR2 is SQIVND (reference sequence). The CDR3 DNA sequence: TGTGCCAGTAGGAGTGCCTATGGCTACACCTTC. Protein: CASRSAYGYTF.

The chain recombines TRBV7-9 with TRBJ2-3, with D uncertain. This CDR3 contains 13 residues. CDR1 is SEHNR and CDR2 is FQNEAQ in the germline V gene (reference sequence). V dropped 3 bases and J dropped 2 bases, with 6 bases sitting between them. This chain's CDR3 is CASSFAATDTQYF. CDR3 coding DNA: TGTGCCAGCAGCTTTGCGGCCACAGATACGCAGTATTTT.

The J gene is TRBJ1-1, the V gene TRBV6-5, with D hard to call. V dropped 11 bases and J dropped 5 bases, with 24 bases sitting between them. CDR1 is MNHEY, CDR2 SVGAGI, per germline. The CDR3 has 15 amino acids. The CDR3 DNA sequence: TGTGCCGCCAGCATTTCTGGCAGAGCGGGGACTGAAGCTTTCTTT. Residues: CAASISGRAGTEAFF.

The chain recombines TRBV21-1 with TRBJ1-2; the listed D gene, TRBD1, was not tested against the DNA. TRBV21-1 is recorded as a pseudogene. CDR3 length equals 14 residues. As DNA, the CDR3 is TGTGCCAGCAGCAAAGTGGGGCGAGACTATGGCTACACCTTC. Protein product: CASSKVGRDYGYTF.

The V call is TRBV18, the J call TRBJ2-3; D perhaps matches TRBD2 (5 bases). Germline V gene data show CDR1 as KGHSH and CDR2 as LQKENI. V lost 4 bases and J lost 0, with 11 bases in between. This CDR3 comprises 15 residues. CDR3 sequence: CASSLGSSSTDTQYF. Here the CDR3 DNA reads TGTGCCAGCTCACTAGGCTCTAGCAGCACAGATACGCAGTATTTT.

In this sample, this clone turned up once. V gene TRBV18 combines with J gene TRBJ1-2; TRBD1 matches 9 bases. Germline V gene lookup returns CDR1 KGHSH and CDR2 LQKENI. Trimming removed 4 bases from V and 6 bases from J; junction bases left unmatched: 6. The CDR3 contains 14 residues. The CDR3 spells CASSRNRDRDGYTF. DNA of the CDR3: TGTGCCAGCTCACGGAATAGGGACAGGGATGGCTACACCTTC.

The chain joins TRBV19 to TRBJ1-4; no reliable D call. CDR3 length: 10 amino acids. Germline V lookup: CDR1 LNHDA, CDR2 SQIVND (reference sequence). V lost 8 bases and J 17 bases, leaving 15 bases between the germline ends. The chain's CDR3 is CASFHPEGFF. In DNA form, the CDR3 reads TGTGCCAGTTTCCACCCGGAGGGCTTTTTT.

Note on this clone: Within the sample, other DNA sequences also encode this same CDR3. The V gene is TRBV6-5, the J gene TRBJ1-1, with D tentatively TRBD1 (5 bases). Per germline, CDR1 MNHEY and CDR2 SVGAGI. The V gene lost 6 bases and the J gene lost 1 base, with 6 bases spanning the gap. The CDR3 sequence is 12 residues long. Here the CDR3 reads CASRQGNTEAFF. Written as DNA, the CDR3 is TGTGCCAGCAGGCAGGGGAACACTGAAGCTTTCTTT.

This clone was counted a single time. V is TRBV6-6 and J is TRBJ2-1; D unclear. The V gene lost 6 bases and the J gene lost 3 bases, with 12 bases spanning the gap. The CDR3 has 14 residues. Germline loops: CDR1 MNHNY, CDR2 SVGAGI (reference sequence). In DNA form, the CDR3 reads TGTGCCAGCAGAACCACCCTGAGCTACAATGAGCAGTTCTTC. Amino acid sequence: CASRTTLSYNEQFF.

The J gene is TRBJ1-6, the V gene TRBV11-2; a weak D match, TRBD1 (6 bases). Trimming removed 4 bases at V and 10 bases at J, with 14 bases between. CDR1 SGHAT and CDR2 FQNNGV come from the germline V gene. This CDR3 contains 14 residues. CDR3: CASSSRGGQSPLHF. Here the CDR3 DNA reads TGTGCCAGCAGCTCCCGAGGGGGGCAGTCACCCCTCCACTTT.

This sequence joins TRBV11-2 and TRBJ1-6; D might be TRBD1 (5 bases). V lost 9 bases and J lost 7, with 13 bases in between. This CDR3 spans 13 amino acids. The germline gives CDR1 SGHAT, CDR2 FQNNGV. CDR3 bases: TGTGCCAGTGCAGGGACCTGGAATTCACCCCTCCACTTT. Encoded protein: CASAGTWNSPLHF.

Concerning this clone itself: A junction boundary mismatches the germline segment, possibly from a read error. The chain uses TRBV15 and TRBJ2-5, with unresolved D. The CDR3 is made up of 14 amino acids. Germline CDR1 LNHNV, CDR2 YYDKDF (reference sequence). In nucleotides, the CDR3 is TGTGCCACCAGCAGAGATCTTGTCCAAGGGACCCAGTACTTC. Amino acid sequence: CATSRDLVQGTQYF.

This chain's CDR3 is CASNMVAGGADTQYF. CDR3 nucleotide sequence: TGTGCCAGCAATATGGTAGCGGGAGGGGCAGATACGCAGTATTTT. The rearrangement joins TRBV6-5 to TRBJ2-3; 11 nucleotides agree with TRBD2. This CDR3 is built from 15 residues. J was trimmed by 4 bases and V by 7 bases; bases with no gene match: 7. Germline loops: CDR1 MNHEY, CDR2 SVGAGI.

V is TRBV4-1 and J is TRBJ2-7; weak D call: TRBD1 (7 bases). Germline CDR1 is MGHRA and CDR2 is YSYEKL. The CDR3 runs 17 residues. Trimming cost V 0 bases and J 7 bases, with 22 bases left between them. CDR3 DNA sequence: TGCGCCAGCAGCCAAGAGGAGTGGAGGGGGCGTATAGGGGAGCAGTACTTC. Residues: CASSQEEWRGRIGEQYF.

CDR3 amino acids: CASSYSPGGRYEQYF. CDR3 in DNA: TGTGCCAGCAGTTACTCGCCGGGAGGGAGGTACGAGCAGTACTTC. The chain joins TRBV6-5 to TRBJ2-7; 8 nucleotides line up with TRBD2. CDR3 length: 15 residues. Germline V gives CDR1 MNHEY, CDR2 SVGAGI. Losses at the gene ends were 0 bases for V and 4 bases for J; bases not matched to a gene: 5.

This clone was found once. The V gene is TRBV10-3, the J gene TRBJ2-1, with TRBD2 matching over 9 bases. The CDR3 spans 14 residues. Trimming removed 6 bases from V and 7 bases from J; junction bases left unmatched: 7. The germline CDR1 and CDR2 sequences are ENHRY and SYGVKD. This CDR3 is CAIRDFAGGNEQFF. CDR3 DNA: TGTGCCATCAGGGACTTTGCGGGGGGGAATGAGCAGTTCTTC.

The chain is built from TRBV10-2 and TRBJ1-4, with 7 bases fitting TRBD1. The length of the CDR3 is 14 residues. Germline V gene sequence: CDR1 WSHSY, CDR2 SAAADI. V shed 2 bases and J 8 bases; nucleotides not matched to a gene: 5. Here the CDR3 reads CASSEDRVGEKLFF. The CDR3 DNA follows: TGCGCCAGCAGTGAGGACAGGGTGGGGGAAAAACTGTTTTTT.

This chain links TRBV9 with TRBJ1-3, with 10 bases aligning to TRBD1. J lost 7 bases, V lost 4 bases, and 5 bases had no gene match. This CDR3 region has 14 residues. Germline values: CDR1 SGDLS, CDR2 YYNGEE. CDR3 loop: CASSPGTGDNTIYF. Written as DNA, the CDR3 is TGTGCCAGCAGCCCCGGGACAGGGGACAACACCATATATTTT.

V and J are TRBV5-1 and TRBJ2-7, with 9 nucleotides matching TRBD1. In germline, CDR1 is SGHRS, CDR2 YFSETQ. The J segment lost 3 bases and the V segment lost 0 bases, leaving 4 bases of the junction unmatched. The CDR3 loop spans 15 amino acids. The CDR3 sequence is CASSLVGTGYYEQYF. DNA for the CDR3: TGCGCCAGCAGCTTGGTCGGGACAGGGTACTACGAGCAGTACTTC.